The 32 T cell receptor beta chains in this list originate from one sample, sequenced in a study of cytomegalovirus exposure and HLA in healthy donors. With 60 Vbeta and 13 Jbeta primers, the PCR was carried out. Using immunoSEQ multiplex PCR, the repertoire was profiled, and TCRdb retains in-frame clones only, with some absent. The sample shows roughly 150,000 clones, approximately 84% of them seen only once. Sequencing used PBMCs. Receptors were obtained from a man under 40 in good health and CMV-seropositive.

In its sample, this clone was seen a few times. The chain couples TRBV19 to TRBJ1-1; D not resolved. Trimming pared 2 bases from V and 1 base from J, leaving 8 bases between. The germline CDR1 and CDR2 sequences are LNHDA and SQIVND (reference sequence). The CDR3 contains 14 residues. Written as DNA, the CDR3 is TGTGCCAGTAGTATAATCTCTACGAACACTGAAGCTTTCTTT. This translates into CASSIISTNTEAFF.

The gene calls are TRBV29-1 and TRBJ2-3, with 8 bases that match TRBD2. CDR1 and CDR2 from the germline V gene are SQVTM and ANQGSEA. The J segment lost 4 bases and the V segment lost 6 bases, leaving 9 bases of the junction unmatched. This CDR3 is built from 14 residues. This CDR3 is CSVVGGRGADTQYF. As DNA, the CDR3 is TGCAGCGTGGTGGGAGGGCGGGGGGCAGATACGCAGTATTTT.

The V and J genes are TRBV5-4 and TRBJ2-2; the D is unclear. V gave up 4 bases and J gave up 7 bases, with 8 bases separating them. The CDR3 sequence is 12 residues long. Germline V gives CDR1 SGHNT, CDR2 YYREEE (reference sequence). The chain's CDR3 is CASSALDGELFF. The CDR3 DNA reads TGTGCCAGCAGCGCCTTAGACGGGGAGCTGTTTTTT. The full variable domain, completed using reference TRBV5-4 and TRBJ2-2, is ETGVTQSPTHLIKTRGQQVTLRCSSQSGHNTVSWYQQALGQGPQFIFQYYREEENGRGNFPPRFSGLQFPNYSSELNVNALELDDSALYLCASSALDGELFFGEGSRLTVL.

This chain links TRBV27 with TRBJ1-1; no clear D gene. Germline assignment: CDR1 MNHEY and CDR2 SMNVEV (reference sequence). The CDR3 is 14 amino acids. Trimming stripped 5 bases from V and 0 bases from J, with 10 bases between. CDR3 sequence reads: CASSTSLMNTEAFF. The CDR3 bases are TGTGCCAGCAGTACAAGTCTCATGAACACTGAAGCTTTCTTT.

V is TRBV2 and J is TRBJ1-1, with D unresolved. V was pared by 0 bases and J by 4 bases, with 6 bases between. Per the germline V gene, CDR1 is SNHLY and CDR2 is FYNNEI. The CDR3 extends over 13 amino acids. The DNA of the CDR3 is TGTGCCAGCAGTGAAGCGCGGGCCACTGAAGCTTTCTTT. It translates to CASSEARATEAFF.

The V gene is TRBV27, the J gene TRBJ2-7; D possibly corresponds to TRBD1 (5 bases). Germline V gene data show CDR1 as MNHEY and CDR2 as SMNVEV (reference sequence). V lost 2 bases and J 2 bases, leaving 13 bases between the germline ends. This CDR3 comprises 15 residues. The CDR3 loop is CASSLKGQGTYEQYF. For the CDR3, the DNA is TGTGCCAGCAGTTTAAAGGGGCAGGGCACCTACGAGCAGTACTTC.

This chain connects TRBV4-3 to TRBJ2-2, with D possibly matching TRBD2 (6 bases). The V gene's germline CDR1 is LGHNA and CDR2 YSLEER. There are 17 residues in the CDR3. Deletions cut 0 bases from V and 3 bases from J, with 14 bases between. The DNA of the CDR3 is TGCGCCAGCAGCCAAGAGTCAAGAGGGGACTACACCGGGGAGCTGTTTTTT. Translated, it gives CASSQESRGDYTGELFF.

This clone was counted only a few times. V gene TRBV5-1 combines with J gene TRBJ1-4, with D tentatively TRBD1 (6 bases). V was pared by 3 bases and J by 7 bases, with 13 bases between. Per germline, CDR1 SGHRS and CDR2 YFSETQ. This CDR3 comprises 14 residues. CDR3 nucleotide sequence: TGCGCCAGCAGCTCCCGTGGGGGCGGTGAAAAACTGTTTTTT. This encodes CASSSRGGGEKLFF.

Regarding this clone: The junction departs from germline at one end; a sequencing error may be responsible. V and J are TRBV7-9 and TRBJ2-1; TRBD2 is a possible D gene (6 bases). Per germline, CDR1 SEHNR and CDR2 FQNEAQ (reference sequence). The CDR3 sequence is 15 residues long. The CDR3 DNA sequence: TGTTCCAGCAGCTTAGGAACGGGAGCTTACAATGAGCAGTTCTTC. This sequence encodes CSSSLGTGAYNEQFF.

The chain links TRBV7-9 to TRBJ2-5; the match to TRBD2 covers 8 bases. This CDR3 is built from 16 residues. V dropped 5 bases and J dropped 5; count of bases not matched to a gene: 13. CDR1 and CDR2 from the germline V gene are SEHNR and FQNEAQ (reference sequence). In DNA, the CDR3 is TGTGCCAGCAGCAGCCCAAGGGAGCGGGAGCCGGAGACCCAGTACTTC. This translates into CASSSPREREPETQYF.

The gene calls are TRBV27 and TRBJ2-3; the match to TRBD2 covers 8 bases. The CDR3 runs 16 residues. V was pared by 4 bases and J by 1 base, with 7 bases of the junction left unmatched. CDR1 and CDR2 from the germline V gene are MNHEY and SMNVEV (reference sequence). The CDR3 coding sequence is TGTGCCAGCAGTTCGATCGGGAGGGCCGGCACAGATACGCAGTATTTT. It specifies CASSSIGRAGTDTQYF.

V and J are TRBV6-5 and TRBJ1-5, with D perhaps matching TRBD1 (6 bases). The ends were cut back, 0 bases at V and 4 bases at J, with 13 bases in the middle. This CDR3 has 16 residues. Per the germline V gene, CDR1 is MNHEY and CDR2 is SVGAGI. The CDR3 DNA reads TGTGCCAGCAGTTACTCGGCAGGGGATTATAATCAGCCCCAGCATTTT. Protein product: CASSYSAGDYNQPQHF.

This chain links TRBV23-1 with TRBJ2-2, with D maybe TRBD1 (6 bases). TRBV23-1 is an open reading frame, and its role is uncertain. V lost 2 bases to trimming and J lost 8 bases, with 24 bases between them. This CDR3 has 18 amino acids. CDR3 loop: CASSQPRLRDTLKGELFF. The CDR3 nucleotides are TGCGCCAGCAGTCAACCCAGACTTCGGGACACTCTTAAAGGGGAGCTGTTTTTT.

The J gene is TRBJ1-6, the V gene TRBV5-1; TRBD1 agrees at 9 bases. Germline loops: CDR1 SGHRS, CDR2 YFSETQ. The CDR3 loop spans 15 amino acids. The junction had 7 bases not matched to a gene; V was cut back by 4 bases and J by 8 bases. The CDR3 DNA is TGCGCCAGCAGCCAAAGACAGGGGGATTATTCACCCCTCCACTTT. This sequence encodes CASSQRQGDYSPLHF. Variable domain in full (rest from reference TRBV5-1 and TRBJ1-6): KAGVTQTPRYLIKTRGQQVTLSCSPISGHRSVSWYQQTPGQGLQFLFEYFSETQRNKGNFPGRFSGRQFSNSRSEMNVSTLELGDSALYLCASSQRQGDYSPLHFGNGTRLTVT.

The chain is built from TRBV7-9 and TRBJ2-1, with TRBD1 as a possible D gene (5 bases). CDR1 and CDR2 (germline): SEHNR, FQNEAQ (reference sequence). The CDR3 has 14 residues. The germline V and J ends were trimmed by 6 bases and 5 bases, with 14 bases remaining between them. This CDR3 is CASRFKDTDNEQFF. The CDR3 nucleotides are TGTGCCAGCAGATTTAAGGACACAGACAATGAGCAGTTCTTC.

The chain is built from TRBV5-4 and TRBJ2-3, with D possibly matching TRBD2 (7 bases). The germline V gene has CDR1 SGHNT and CDR2 YYREEE (reference sequence). The CDR3 loop spans 17 amino acids. V lost 4 bases to trimming and J lost 6 bases, with 24 bases between them. The DNA for the CDR3 is TGTGCCAGCAGCCGGGGGGCGGGACTGGGCAAGGGGGATACGCAGTATTTT. Protein sequence: CASSRGAGLGKGDTQYF.

The V gene is TRBV19, the J gene TRBJ2-2; TRBD2 matches at 7 bases. Trimming at V came to 5 bases and at J to 4 bases, leaving 4 bases not matched to a gene. CDR3 size: 14 residues. From germline, CDR1 is LNHDA and CDR2 SQIVND (reference sequence). As DNA, the CDR3 is TGTGCCAGTAGTGTCAGGGAGGGCACCGGGGAGCTGTTTTTT. Encoded protein: CASSVREGTGELFF.

In its sample, this clone was seen once. This chain joins TRBV19 and TRBJ2-7; the match to TRBD1 covers 7 bases. CDR3 length: 14 residues. J lost 5 bases, V lost 5 bases, and 9 bases had no gene match. Germline lookup yields CDR1 LNHDA and CDR2 SQIVND (reference sequence). The CDR3 region has the DNA TGTGCCAGTAGTTCCCTAACAGGGGCTAACGAGCAGTACTTC. It encodes CASSSLTGANEQYF.

The gene calls are TRBV11-3 and TRBJ1-2, with D possibly matching TRBD1 (5 bases). CDR1 and CDR2 from the germline V gene are SGHNT and YENEEA. The CDR3 is 14 amino acids. The ends were cut back, 5 bases at V and 2 bases at J, with 12 bases in the middle. Here the CDR3 reads CASSPQTANYGYTF. DNA for the CDR3: TGTGCCAGCAGCCCGCAGACAGCGAACTATGGCTACACCTTC. The variable domain in full, with the rest retrieved from reference TRBV11-3 and TRBJ1-2, is EAGVVQSPRYKIIEKKQPVAFWCNPISGHNTLYWYLQNLGQGPELLIRYENEEAVDDSQLPKDRFSAERLKGVDSTLKIQPAELGDSAVYLCASSPQTANYGYTFGSGTRLTVV.

This clone showed up just a few times. The J gene is TRBJ1-1, the V gene TRBV7-2, with a tentative D call TRBD1 (5 bases). The ends were cut back, 6 bases at V and 1 base at J, with 9 bases in the middle. Germline V gene sequence: CDR1 SGHTA, CDR2 FQGNSA. This CDR3 spans 13 amino acids. The CDR3: CASRSTGNTEAFF. CDR3 in DNA: TGTGCCAGCAGGTCCACAGGGAACACTGAAGCTTTCTTT.

The gene calls are TRBV9 and TRBJ1-1; 8 bases are a match to TRBD1. This CDR3 spans 15 amino acids. J was trimmed by 5 bases and V by 0 bases; bases with no gene match: 6. From germline, CDR1 is SGDLS and CDR2 YYNGEE. The CDR3 bases are TGTGCCAGCAGCGTAGATGGACAGGGAGGGACTGAAGCTTTCTTT. Translating it yields CASSVDGQGGTEAFF.

This clone has just a few counts. The genes are TRBV6-6 and TRBJ1-1; a weak D match, TRBD1 (6 bases). In germline, CDR1 is MNHNY, CDR2 SVGAGI (reference sequence). V shed 8 bases and J shed 5 bases, with 15 bases lying between them. This CDR3 comprises 13 residues. The CDR3 DNA follows: TGTGCCAGCCAATTTACAGGGAGAACTGAAGCTTTCTTT. It translates to CASQFTGRTEAFF.

This clone was seen only a few times. CDR3 DNA sequence: TGTGCCAGCAGCTTATCTGACAGCGAGCAGTACTTC. It is translated as CASSLSDSEQYF. The V and J genes are TRBV7-6 and TRBJ2-7; tentatively, D is TRBD1 (5 bases). V dropped 2 bases and J dropped 6 bases, with 8 bases sitting between them. Germline V gene lookup returns CDR1 SGHVS and CDR2 FNYEAQ. The CDR3 runs 12 residues.

This rearrangement joins TRBV6-1 to TRBJ2-7; maybe TRBD2 (7 bases). The CDR3 has 12 amino acids. Germline V gene data show CDR1 as MNHNS and CDR2 as SASEGT. Trimming left V 8 bases short and J 7 bases short, with 15 bases between. CDR3 protein: CASWAGAGEQYV. CDR3 sequence (DNA): TGTGCCAGCTGGGCGGGGGCAGGTGAGCAGTACGTC.

The rearrangement links TRBV6-5 to TRBJ1-3; a weak D match, TRBD1 (6 bases). Per the germline V gene, CDR1 is MNHEY and CDR2 is SVGAGI. This CDR3 region has 14 residues. The ends were cut back, 5 bases at V and 4 bases at J, with 12 bases in the middle. The CDR3 bases are TGTGCCAGCAGTCTACCAGGGGTCGGAAACACCATATATTTT. This sequence encodes CASSLPGVGNTIYF.

The gene calls are TRBV5-5 and TRBJ2-5, with TRBD2 identical over 8 bases. CDR1 and CDR2 (germline): SGHKS, YYEKEE (reference sequence). Unmatched junction bases numbered 13, after V lost 0 bases and J lost 9 bases. The CDR3 is 16 amino acids. In DNA, the CDR3 is TGTGCCAGCAGCTTGGAGGTGGGGGGGACTAGTCTTCCCCAGTACTTC. This gives the protein CASSLEVGGTSLPQYF. The full variable domain, in which reference TRBV5-5 and TRBJ2-5 provide the parts outside the CDR3, is DAGVTQSPTHLIKTRGQQVTLRCSPISGHKSVSWYQQVLGQGPQFIFQYYEKEERGRGNFPDRFSARQFPNYSSELNVNALLLGDSALYLCASSLEVGGTSLPQYFGPGTRLLVL.

The rearrangement uses TRBV11-3 and TRBJ1-3; D is unclear. The V end was cut by 1 base, the J end by 1 base, with 5 bases between. The CDR3 runs to 14 residues. Germline V gives CDR1 SGHNT, CDR2 YENEEA. The CDR3 here is CASSLARSGNTIYF. In DNA, the CDR3 is TGTGCCAGCAGCTTAGCACGGTCTGGAAACACCATATATTTT.

The chain recombines TRBV16 with TRBJ1-5; D not certain. The CDR3 runs 13 residues. Germline lookup yields CDR1 KGHSY and CDR2 FQNENV. Trimming cost V 0 bases and J 11 bases, with 11 bases left between them. CDR3 residues: CASSQSMVRSQHF. CDR3 bases: TGTGCCAGCAGCCAATCGATGGTGAGGTCCCAGCATTTT.

The chain couples TRBV6-1 to TRBJ2-2; D remains unclear. Germline assignment: CDR1 MNHNS and CDR2 SASEGT. CDR3 length: 14 residues. Trimming took off 3 bases at V and 1 base at J, with 6 bases between the two ends. This CDR3 reads CASSDLLNTGELFF. Here the CDR3 DNA reads TGTGCCAGCAGTGACCTTTTGAACACCGGGGAGCTGTTTTTT.

J is TRBJ2-1 and V is TRBV10-1; TRBD2 matches 11 bases. The trim removed 5 bases at V and 8 bases at J, leaving 2 bases unmatched. The germline V gene has CDR1 WNHNN and CDR2 SYGVQD (reference sequence). This CDR3 comprises 13 residues. DNA for the CDR3: TGCGCCAGCAGTCTAGCGGGAGGTTATGAGCAGTTCTTC. Protein: CASSLAGGYEQFF.

The CDR3 DNA sequence: TGTGCCAGCAGCCTGGGACAGGTCTATGGCTACACCTTC. Protein product: CASSLGQVYGYTF. V usage is TRBV5-6 and J usage is TRBJ1-2; 8 bases match TRBD1. Germline values: CDR1 SGHDT, CDR2 YYEEEE. The CDR3 is made up of 13 amino acids. The J segment lost 4 bases and the V segment lost 4 bases, leaving 3 bases of the junction unmatched.

A single count supports this clone. CDR3 in DNA: TGCGCCAGCAGTGGACAGGGGGCCTACAATGAGCAGTTCTTC. It codes for CASSGQGAYNEQFF. This chain joins TRBV10-1 and TRBJ2-1; the match to TRBD1 covers 9 bases. With V trimmed by 4 bases and J by 2 bases, 0 bases remained unmatched. Germline CDR1 reads WNHNN; CDR2 reads SYGVQD (reference sequence). The CDR3 runs to 14 residues.